One sample yielded the 5 T cell receptor beta chains listed below, sequenced in a study of T cell changes during pregnancy in multiple sclerosis. Produced via immunoSEQ multiplex PCR; TCRdb's table is partial and in-frame only. The sample has tens of thousands of clones; around 90% are singletons. Sequences were derived from CD4+ T cells from peripheral blood mononuclear cells, sampled before pregnancy. The receptors were gathered from a female donor with multiple sclerosis, enrolled in a pregnancy study.

The chain uses TRBV18 and TRBJ1-1, with 8 bases that match TRBD1. With V trimmed by 2 bases and J by 1 base, 0 bases remained unmatched. The CDR3 has 14 amino acids. Germline V gene data show CDR1 as KGHSH and CDR2 as LQKENI. As DNA, the CDR3 is TGTGCCAGCTCACCAGACAGGGGGAACACTGAAGCTTTCTTT. Translation gives CASSPDRGNTEAFF.

This clone was seen only a few times. V gene TRBV29-1 combines with J gene TRBJ1-1, with D unresolved. Between the trimmed V and J ends, which lost 5 bases and 8 bases, there was a span of 9 bases. CDR1 and CDR2 (germline): SQVTM, ANQGSEA. The CDR3 runs to 10 residues. The CDR3 DNA sequence: TGCAGCGTTCAGCAGGCCGAAGCTTTCTTT. This translates into CSVQQAEAFF.

This clone was seen a few times. The rearrangement links TRBV5-4 to TRBJ1-4; tentative D call: TRBD1 (6 bases). There are 15 residues in the CDR3. Trimming left V 0 bases short and J 5 bases short, with 11 bases between. Germline CDR1 and CDR2: SGHNT and YYREEE (reference sequence). The CDR3 DNA reads TGTGCCAGCAGCTTGGGCGGGCAGGGGAATGAAAAACTGTTTTTT. It encodes CASSLGGQGNEKLFF. The whole variable domain, filled in from reference TRBV5-4 and TRBJ1-4, reads ETGVTQSPTHLIKTRGQQVTLRCSSQSGHNTVSWYQQALGQGPQFIFQYYREEENGRGNFPPRFSGLQFPNYSSELNVNALELDDSALYLCASSLGGQGNEKLFFGSGTQLSVL.

This chain uses TRBV19 with TRBJ2-7, with a weak D call TRBD2 (6 bases). Germline loops: CDR1 LNHDA, CDR2 SQIVND (reference sequence). The V gene lost 3 bases and the J gene lost 6 bases, with 12 bases spanning the gap. The CDR3 length is 13 residues. The DNA of the CDR3 is TGTGCCAGTAGTATCAGGGTGGGACTCGAGCAGTACTTC. Its translation is CASSIRVGLEQYF.

The V gene is TRBV5-5, the J gene TRBJ1-1; TRBD1 agrees at 9 bases. J gave up 4 bases and V 4 bases, and 11 bases lay outside the gene matches. The CDR3 totals 16 residues. Per germline, CDR1 SGHKS and CDR2 YYEKEE (reference sequence). The CDR3 is CASSHDRGGGRTEAFF. DNA for the CDR3: TGTGCCAGCAGCCACGACAGGGGGGGCGGACGCACTGAAGCTTTCTTT. The whole variable domain, remainder taken from reference TRBV5-5 and TRBJ1-1, is DAGVTQSPTHLIKTRGQQVTLRCSPISGHKSVSWYQQVLGQGPQFIFQYYEKEERGRGNFPDRFSARQFPNYSSELNVNALLLGDSALYLCASSHDRGGGRTEAFFGQGTRLTVV.